These 11 T cell receptor beta chains originate from one sample sequenced in a study of T cell changes during pregnancy in multiple sclerosis. Using immunoSEQ multiplex PCR, the repertoire was profiled, and TCRdb retains in-frame clones only, with some absent. The sample has roughly 110,000 clones; about 89% are singletons. The specimen comprised peripheral blood, sampled before pregnancy. The receptor set was obtained from a female donor with multiple sclerosis, enrolled in a pregnancy study.

The rearrangement links TRBV5-1 to TRBJ2-1; 8 positions match TRBD2. V lost 0 bases and J lost 2; bases outside the gene matches: 4. CDR3 length: 16 residues. Germline V lookup: CDR1 SGHRS, CDR2 YFSETQ. This CDR3 reads CASSLGGGRPYNEQFF. The CDR3, as DNA: TGCGCCAGCAGCTTGGGGGGCGGGAGGCCCTACAATGAGCAGTTCTTC.

This chain connects TRBV18 to TRBJ2-1; 10 bases map to TRBD2. Trimming at V came to 5 bases and at J to 5 bases, leaving 6 bases not matched to a gene. CDR1 KGHSH and CDR2 LQKENI come from the germline V gene. The CDR3 loop spans 15 amino acids. CDR3 bases: TGTGCCAGCTCATTCCGTAGCGGGAGGCACAATGAGCAGTTCTTC. This sequence encodes CASSFRSGRHNEQFF.

V usage is TRBV4-3 and J usage is TRBJ1-2, with D possibly being TRBD1 (5 bases). The CDR3 is 15 residues long. The V gene lost 0 bases and the J gene lost 4 bases, with 12 bases spanning the gap. Germline V CDR1 and CDR2: LGHNA, YSLEER. CDR3 sequence reads: CASSQDMGRGYGYTF. CDR3 in DNA: TGCGCCAGCAGCCAAGATATGGGAAGGGGCTATGGCTACACCTTC.

V gene TRBV7-9 combines with J gene TRBJ2-5, with TRBD1 as a possible D gene (5 bases). The CDR3 contains 16 residues. Germline-derived CDR1 and CDR2 are SEHNR and FQNEAQ (reference sequence). Trimming shortened V by 5 bases and J by 0 bases, and 16 bases separated the two germline ends. The DNA for the CDR3 is TGTGCCAGCAGCCCTGGGGCGCACCCGTACCAAGAGACCCAGTACTTC. Its protein product is CASSPGAHPYQETQYF.

The CDR3 nucleotides read TGTGCCTGGAGGATCGGCGGGGGGGCGAATACGCAGTATTTT. It is translated as CAWRIGGGANTQYF. The chain carries TRBV30 and TRBJ2-3, with TRBD2 matching 9 bases. The V and J ends lost 3 bases and 7 bases, in that order; junction bases with no gene match: 8. The CDR3 covers 14 residues. Germline lookup yields CDR1 GTSNPN and CDR2 SVGIG (reference sequence).

The CDR3 nucleotides are TGCGCCAGCAGCGAAAAGACAGGGGAGCGGCATTCACCCCTCCACTTT. Protein sequence: CASSEKTGERHSPLHF. This rearrangement joins TRBV5-1 to TRBJ1-6; the match to TRBD1 covers 8 bases. V lost 4 bases and J lost 8; bases outside the gene matches: 11. Germline assignment: CDR1 SGHRS and CDR2 YFSETQ. The CDR3 is 16 amino acids. The whole variable domain, filled in from reference TRBV5-1 and TRBJ1-6, reads KAGVTQTPRYLIKTRGQQVTLSCSPISGHRSVSWYQQTPGQGLQFLFEYFSETQRNKGNFPGRFSGRQFSNSRSEMNVSTLELGDSALYLCASSEKTGERHSPLHFGNGTRLTVT.

The CDR3 here is CASSFLAGASVDEQFF. The CDR3 nucleotides read TGTGCCAGCAGCTTTCTAGCGGGAGCGTCTGTCGATGAGCAGTTCTTC. V is TRBV5-8 and J is TRBJ2-1, with 10 bases lining up with TRBD2. V shed 2 bases, J shed 8 bases, and the junction held 10 bases outside the gene matches. Germline V gene lookup returns CDR1 SGHTS and CDR2 YDEGEE. This CDR3 has 16 residues.

CDR3 sequence: CASSHPPGGEQFF. Here the CDR3 DNA reads TGTGCCAGCAGCCACCCTCCGGGAGGTGAGCAGTTCTTC. The rearrangement links TRBV7-3 to TRBJ2-1, with TRBD2 matching over 7 bases. The CDR3 spans 13 residues. The J segment lost 9 bases and the V segment lost 5 bases, leaving 7 bases of the junction unmatched. Germline V lookup: CDR1 SGHTA, CDR2 FQGTGA.

J is TRBJ1-4 and V is TRBV6-6, with 9 positions matching TRBD1. Germline loops: CDR1 MNHNY, CDR2 SVGAGI (reference sequence). Trimming removed 6 bases from V and 7 bases from J; junction bases left unmatched: 9. The CDR3 runs to 15 residues. CDR3 sequence reads: CASSPSTGGLEKLFF. The CDR3 nucleotides are TGTGCCAGCAGCCCGTCTACAGGGGGCCTTGAAAAACTGTTTTTT.

This chain joins TRBV5-4 and TRBJ1-5; TRBD1 might be the D (6 bases). V was pared by 0 bases and J by 5 bases, with 12 bases between. The germline V gene has CDR1 SGHNT and CDR2 YYREEE (reference sequence). The CDR3 extends over 15 amino acids. The CDR3 region has the DNA TGTGCCAGCAGCTTGGAGGGAGGGGGTGATCAGCCCCAGCATTTT. Translated, it gives CASSLEGGGDQPQHF.

This clone has a handful of counts. This chain uses TRBV11-3 with TRBJ2-7; D possibly corresponds to TRBD1 (5 bases). V lost 3 bases to trimming and J lost 3 bases, with 9 bases between them. Germline CDR1 reads SGHNT; CDR2 reads YENEEA. There are 13 residues in the CDR3. CDR3 bases: TGTGCCAGCAGCTTGCGGCAGGGCTACGAGCAGTACTTC. Its translation is CASSLRQGYEQYF. Variable domain in full (rest from reference TRBV11-3 and TRBJ2-7): EAGVVQSPRYKIIEKKQPVAFWCNPISGHNTLYWYLQNLGQGPELLIRYENEEAVDDSQLPKDRFSAERLKGVDSTLKIQPAELGDSAVYLCASSLRQGYEQYFGPGTRLTVT.